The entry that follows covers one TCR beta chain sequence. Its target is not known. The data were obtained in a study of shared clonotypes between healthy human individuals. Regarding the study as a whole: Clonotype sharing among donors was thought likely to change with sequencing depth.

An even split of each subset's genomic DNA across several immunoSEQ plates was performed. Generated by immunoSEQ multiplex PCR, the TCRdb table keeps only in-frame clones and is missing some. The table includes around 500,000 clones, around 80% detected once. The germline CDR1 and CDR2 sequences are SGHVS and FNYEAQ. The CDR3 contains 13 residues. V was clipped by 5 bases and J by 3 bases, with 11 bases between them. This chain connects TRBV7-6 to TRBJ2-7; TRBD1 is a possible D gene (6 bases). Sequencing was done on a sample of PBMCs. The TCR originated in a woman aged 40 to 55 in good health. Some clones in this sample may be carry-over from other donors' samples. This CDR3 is CASSRQQGYEQYF. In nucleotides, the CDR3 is TGTGCCAGCAGCCGCCAACAGGGCTACGAGCAGTACTTC.